The entry below gives a single TCR beta chain sequence along with its context. These data originate in a study of shared clonotypes between healthy human individuals. Germline-derived CDR1 and CDR2 are KGHSH and LQKENI. This CDR3 is built from 17 residues. The V gene end was trimmed by 0 bases and the J gene end by 0 bases; junction bases not matched to a gene: 3. Clones were sequenced by immunoSEQ multiplex PCR, and TCRdb holds only the in-frame ones, with some missing. Of roughly 2 million clones listed, 95% are singletons. The clonotype comes from a young man in good health. Source material: naive CD4+ T cells sorted from blood. The subset: CD45RA+ positively selected. The rearrangement links TRBV18 to TRBJ2-7, with TRBD2 identical over 12 bases. The CDR3 bases are TGTGCCAGCTCACCACCGGGACTAGCGGGTTCCTCCTACGAGCAGTACTTC. This gives the protein CASSPPGLAGSSYEQYF. Variable domain in full (rest from reference TRBV18 and TRBJ2-7): NAGVMQNPRHLVRRRGQEARLRCSPMKGHSHVYWYRQLPEEGLKFMVYLQKENIIDESGMPKERFSAEFPKEGPSILRIQQVVRGDSAAYFCASSPPGLAGSSYEQYFGPGTRLTVT.